This TCR beta chain came from a study of post-analysis software for immune sequencing data. Study overall: Secondary progressive, relapsing-remitting and progressive-relapsing multiple sclerosis were among the included disease courses.

Germline-derived CDR1 and CDR2 are SQVTM and ANQGSEA. The CDR3 covers 12 residues. V lost 3 bases to trimming and J lost 6 bases, with 11 bases between them. General study results and limits: A handful of TRBV segments occurring more often in patients than controls included TRBV5-6, TRBV5-1 and TRBV20-1. Samples made in the same batch grouped tightly together by F measure. Multiple sclerosis patients had significantly lower normalized Chao1 diversity than controls.

This clonotype was counted between two and nine times. What it recognizes is unknown. Unique molecular identifiers tagged the TCR beta cDNA libraries. A single record per CDR3 protein comes from TCRdb applying MiXCR to the PCR reads. Of about 540,000 distinct CDR3 sequences detected, approximately 34% appear once; the ten largest clones hold approximately 5.4%. This sequence was found in a girl aged 2-17 years with multiple sclerosis. The specimen was blood. The chain combines TRBV29-1 with TRBJ1-2; no reliable D call. Written as DNA, the CDR3 is TGCAGCGTTGACTCCCACGCGGATGGCTACACCTTC. Its protein is CSVDSHADGYTF.